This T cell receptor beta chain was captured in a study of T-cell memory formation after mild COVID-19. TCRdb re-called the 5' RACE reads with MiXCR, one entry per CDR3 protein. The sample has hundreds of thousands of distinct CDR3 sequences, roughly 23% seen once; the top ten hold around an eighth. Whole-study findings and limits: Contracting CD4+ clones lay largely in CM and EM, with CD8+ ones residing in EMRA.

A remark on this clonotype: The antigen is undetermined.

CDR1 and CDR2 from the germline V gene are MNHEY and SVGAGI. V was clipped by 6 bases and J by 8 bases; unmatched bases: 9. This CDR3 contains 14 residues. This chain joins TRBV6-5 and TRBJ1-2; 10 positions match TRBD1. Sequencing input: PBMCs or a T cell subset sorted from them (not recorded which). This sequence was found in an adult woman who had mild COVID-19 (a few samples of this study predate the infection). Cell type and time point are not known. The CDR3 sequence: CASRRRQGALGYTF. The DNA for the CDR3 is TGTGCCAGCAGGCGCCGACAGGGGGCGCTGGGCTACACCTTC.